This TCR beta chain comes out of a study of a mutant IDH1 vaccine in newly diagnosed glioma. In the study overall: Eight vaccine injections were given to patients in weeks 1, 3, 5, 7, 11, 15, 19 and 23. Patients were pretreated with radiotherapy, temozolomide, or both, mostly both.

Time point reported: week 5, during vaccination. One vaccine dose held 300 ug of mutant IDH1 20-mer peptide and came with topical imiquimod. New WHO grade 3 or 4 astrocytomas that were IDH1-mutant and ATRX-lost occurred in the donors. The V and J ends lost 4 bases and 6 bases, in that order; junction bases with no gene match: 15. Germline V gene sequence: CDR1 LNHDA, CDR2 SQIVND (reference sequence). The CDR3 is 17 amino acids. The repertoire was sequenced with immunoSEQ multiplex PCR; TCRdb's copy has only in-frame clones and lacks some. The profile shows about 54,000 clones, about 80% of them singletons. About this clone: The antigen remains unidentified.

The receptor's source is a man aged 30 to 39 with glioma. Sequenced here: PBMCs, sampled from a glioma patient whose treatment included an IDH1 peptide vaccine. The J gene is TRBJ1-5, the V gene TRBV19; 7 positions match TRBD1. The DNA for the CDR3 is TGTGCCAGTAGTAAGGGGGCCGGGTTAATGATGGGTCAGCCCCAGCATTTT. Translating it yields CASSKGAGLMMGQPQHF.